Shown below are 30 T cell receptor beta chains from a single sample sequenced in a study of post-analysis software for immune sequencing data. Study-wide results and limits: Patients showed TRBV5-6, TRBV5-1 and TRBV20-1 among five TRBV segments more frequent than in controls.

The authors incorporated unique molecular identifiers into the TCR beta cDNA libraries. TCRdb fed the PCR reads into MiXCR, producing one record per CDR3 protein. This table holds roughly 730,000 distinct CDR3 sequences, roughly 27% found once. Antigens for these TCRs are unknown. The source material was blood. The receptor set was obtained from a girl aged 10 to 17 with multiple sclerosis.

The chain has TRBV5-1 and TRBJ2-3; a possible D gene is TRBD1 (7 bases). The CDR3 loop spans 14 amino acids. Germline V gene data show CDR1 as SGHRS and CDR2 as YFSETQ. Trimming removed 4 bases from V and 5 bases from J, with 14 bases in between. CDR3 amino acids: CASSVQGGGDTQYF. Here the CDR3 DNA reads TGCGCCAGCAGCGTTCAGGGGGGAGGAGATACGCAGTATTTT. Filled out from reference TRBV5-1 and TRBJ2-3, the complete variable domain reads KAGVTQTPRYLIKTRGQQVTLSCSPISGHRSVSWYQQTPGQGLQFLFEYFSETQRNKGNFPGRFSGRQFSNSRSEMNVSTLELGDSALYLCASSVQGGGDTQYFGPGTRLTVL.

Of note for this clonotype: Mismatch with germline at one junction end may stem from a read error. The rearrangement uses TRBV9 and TRBJ2-7, with TRBD2 matching 9 bases. Germline CDR1 reads SGDLS; CDR2 reads YYNGEE. The CDR3 runs 14 residues. The CDR3 reads CASSVAGADYEQYF. DNA for the CDR3: TGTGCCAGCAGTGTAGCGGGAGCCGATTACGAGCAGTACTTC.

This clonotype was seen a few times. The V and J genes are TRBV20-1 and TRBJ1-2; D is possibly TRBD1 (6 bases). CDR1 is DFQATT and CDR2 is SNEGSKA in the germline V gene (reference sequence). V was pared by 2 bases and J by 6 bases, with 13 bases between. There are 13 residues in the CDR3. DNA of the CDR3: TGCAGTGCTAGACCACAGGGAGTGCATGGCTACACCTTC. Translation gives CSARPQGVHGYTF.

The genes are TRBV19 and TRBJ2-5, with D possibly being TRBD2 (5 bases). The assigned J gene may be wrong: the sequence end matches TRBJ2-7 better. The V gene's germline CDR1 is LNHDA and CDR2 SQIVND (reference sequence). The CDR3 extends over 14 amino acids. CDR3 residues: CATQGSGSAVEQYF. The CDR3 DNA is TGTGCCACCCAAGGATCGGGGTCCGCGGTCGAGCAGTACTTC.

This chain joins TRBV6-2 or TRBV6-3 and TRBJ1-2; D might be TRBD1 (6 bases). V was trimmed by 6 bases and J by 5 bases, leaving 31 bases between them. CDR3 length equals 19 residues. Per the germline V gene, CDR1 is MNHEY and CDR2 is SVGEGT. The CDR3 coding sequence is TGTGCCAGCAGGTCGCAAGGAATCGGGGGGCGGACCCCTCGGTATGGCTACACCTTC. It specifies CASRSQGIGGRTPRYGYTF.

This clonotype has more than one count but fewer than ten. This rearrangement joins TRBV20-1 to TRBJ2-5; 7 nucleotides match TRBD2. The V and J ends lost 1 base and 5 bases, in that order; junction bases with no gene match: 7. CDR1 and CDR2 (germline): DFQATT, SNEGSKA (reference sequence). This CDR3 contains 14 residues. Written as DNA, the CDR3 is TGCAGTGCTAGAGTGGGGACTAAAATGGAGACCCAGTACTTC. Protein product: CSARVGTKMETQYF.

J is TRBJ2-7 and V is TRBV27, with 7 bases aligning to TRBD2. The germline V gene encodes CDR1 MNHEY and CDR2 SMNVEV (reference sequence). The CDR3 has 13 amino acids. The V gene end was trimmed by 6 bases and the J gene end by 2 bases; junction bases not matched to a gene: 4. The CDR3 loop reads CASRSAGTYEQYF. The CDR3 DNA is TGTGCCAGCAGGTCAGCGGGGACCTACGAGCAGTACTTC.

The chain has TRBV15 and TRBJ2-3, with TRBD2 matching over 10 bases. The trim removed 1 base at V and 2 bases at J, leaving 3 bases unmatched. Germline V gene sequence: CDR1 LNHNV, CDR2 YYDKDF (reference sequence). This CDR3 is built from 16 residues. CDR3 amino acids: CATSRGTSGSTDTQYF. CDR3 bases: TGTGCCACCAGCAGAGGGACTAGCGGATCCACAGATACGCAGTATTTT.

The genes are TRBV5-1 and TRBJ2-7; perhaps TRBD2 as D (6 bases). Germline CDR1 is SGHRS and CDR2 is YFSETQ. V lost 0 bases and J 7 bases, leaving 23 bases between the germline ends. There are 17 residues in the CDR3. DNA of the CDR3: TGCGCCAGCAGCTTGGGTCGTATCGGGACGGTGGGGACTGAGCAGTACTTC. This sequence encodes CASSLGRIGTVGTEQYF.

The chain recombines TRBV4-1 with TRBJ2-5, with D tentatively TRBD1 (6 bases). This CDR3 contains 15 residues. V lost 0 bases, J lost 5 bases, and 13 bases lay in between. CDR1 is MGHRA and CDR2 is YSYEKL in the germline V gene. The CDR3 region has the DNA TGCGCCAGCAGCCAAGAGTACAGGGATATGGAGACCCAGTACTTC. Amino acid sequence: CASSQEYRDMETQYF.

The V gene is TRBV4-1, the J gene TRBJ2-5; D remains unclear. Trimming shortened V by 0 bases and J by 5 bases, and 7 bases separated the two germline ends. The germline V gene has CDR1 MGHRA and CDR2 YSYEKL. The CDR3 contains 13 residues. The CDR3 region has the DNA TGCGCCAGCAGCCAAGAGAATCTGGAGACCCAGTACTTC. It yields the protein CASSQENLETQYF.

The rearrangement uses TRBV7-2 and TRBJ2-7, with 7 bases matching TRBD2. J was trimmed by 11 bases and V by 0 bases; bases with no gene match: 10. Germline CDR1 and CDR2: SGHTA and FQGNSA. The CDR3 extends over 14 amino acids. The CDR3 here is CASSLAVGSGREYF. In DNA form, the CDR3 reads TGTGCCAGCAGCTTAGCGGTGGGTAGCGGGCGGGAGTACTTC.

The V call is TRBV27, the J call TRBJ2-3; D may correspond to TRBD1 or TRBD2 (5 bases each). The CDR3 extends over 16 amino acids. The V gene lost 6 bases and the J gene lost 6 bases, with 22 bases spanning the gap. Germline-derived CDR1 and CDR2 are MNHEY and SMNVEV (reference sequence). The chain's CDR3 is CASSNRGRGIPDTQYF. The CDR3 region has the DNA TGTGCCAGCAGCAACCGGGGACGGGGAATTCCGGATACGCAGTATTTT.

This clonotype was seen only a few times. The J gene is TRBJ2-5, the V gene TRBV28, with a weak D call TRBD2 (8 bases). Trimming shortened V by 6 bases and J by 9 bases, and 17 bases separated the two germline ends. There are 13 residues in the CDR3. Looked up from germline, CDR1 is MDHEN and CDR2 is SYDVKM. The chain's CDR3 is CASSSGGRGAQYF. CDR3 nucleotide sequence: TGTGCCAGCAGCTCAGGGGGGCGGGGGGCCCAGTACTTC.

CDR3 sequence: CASSSQPDLVSTDTQYF. Here the CDR3 DNA reads TGCGCCAGCAGCTCCCAGCCAGACCTAGTCTCGACAGATACGCAGTATTTT. V gene TRBV5-1 combines with J gene TRBJ2-3; D is ambiguous. The CDR3 totals 17 residues. The ends were cut back, 3 bases at V and 3 bases at J, with 20 bases in the middle. Germline CDR1 is SGHRS and CDR2 is YFSETQ. Together with reference TRBV5-1 and TRBJ2-3, the CDR3 gives the full variable domain: KAGVTQTPRYLIKTRGQQVTLSCSPISGHRSVSWYQQTPGQGLQFLFEYFSETQRNKGNFPGRFSGRQFSNSRSEMNVSTLELGDSALYLCASSSQPDLVSTDTQYFGPGTRLTVL.

This clonotype was observed a handful of times. The chain joins TRBV6-1 to TRBJ2-7; no clear D gene. V shed 2 bases and J shed 0 bases, with 14 bases lying between them. Germline values: CDR1 MNHNS, CDR2 SASEGT. The CDR3 sequence is 16 residues long. The CDR3 is CASSELRHPSSYEQYF. CDR3 nucleotides: TGTGCCAGCAGTGAACTCCGACACCCCAGCTCCTACGAGCAGTACTTC.

This clonotype has a handful of counts. The V gene is TRBV10-3, the J gene TRBJ1-2; D is uncertain. V gave up 0 bases and J gave up 4 bases, with 12 bases separating them. This CDR3 has 15 amino acids. Per germline, CDR1 ENHRY and CDR2 SYGVKD. The CDR3 bases are TGTGCCATCAGTGAGTCAAGGCAGACCTTCTATGGCTACACCTTC. This translates into CAISESRQTFYGYTF.

This clonotype was seen only a few times. V usage is TRBV7-9 and J usage is TRBJ2-5; 10 nucleotides match TRBD2. The J call may be mistaken, given a closer DNA end match to TRBJ2-7. Germline V lookup: CDR1 SEHNR, CDR2 FQNEAQ (reference sequence). The CDR3 has 15 residues. In DNA, the CDR3 is TGTGCCAGCAGCTCCGTCCAGCGGGAGGGGGACGAGCAGTACTTC. Translated, it gives CASSSVQREGDEQYF.

This clonotype was seen more than once but under ten times. The chain carries TRBV5-6 and TRBJ1-1, with D perhaps TRBD1 (5 bases). This CDR3 region has 16 residues. Germline CDR1 SGHDT, CDR2 YYEEEE. V shed 4 bases and J shed 7 bases, with 23 bases lying between them. CDR3 sequence: CASSRTRDFPGVEAFF. CDR3 nucleotide sequence: TGTGCCAGCAGCCGGACCAGGGACTTTCCTGGGGTTGAAGCTTTCTTT.

The chain has TRBV7-2 and TRBJ2-1; 8 nucleotides agree with TRBD2. CDR1 and CDR2 from the germline V gene are SGHTA and FQGNSA. The CDR3 extends over 15 amino acids. The V segment lost 6 bases and the J segment 4 bases; nucleotides outside the gene matches: 8. The CDR3 protein is CASRVGTSGYNEQFF. CDR3 nucleotides: TGTGCCAGCAGGGTGGGCACTAGCGGTTACAATGAGCAGTTCTTC.

About this clonotype: A much larger clone differs by one base, so this may be a read error. The chain employs TRBV12-3 or TRBV12-4 and TRBJ1-2, with unresolved D. Trimming removed 5 bases from V and 5 bases from J, with 15 bases in between. The CDR3 length is 14 residues. The CDR3 DNA reads as TGTGCCAGCAGTCCTACAGTGGGTTGGTATGGCTACACCTTC. Protein product: CASSPTVGWYGYTF.

This chain connects TRBV24-1 to TRBJ2-3; maybe TRBD2 (6 bases). The CDR3 spans 15 residues. Between the trimmed V and J ends, which lost 4 bases and 4 bases, there was a span of 14 bases. Germline loops: CDR1 KGHDR, CDR2 SFDVKD. The CDR3 is CATSELGGAPDTQYF. CDR3 nucleotides: TGTGCCACCAGTGAGCTTGGCGGGGCGCCAGATACGCAGTATTTT.

This sequence joins TRBV6-5 and TRBJ2-3; possibly TRBD1 or TRBD2 for D (5 bases each). The V gene lost 6 bases and the J gene lost 1 base, with 17 bases spanning the gap. CDR3 length equals 16 residues. CDR1 and CDR2 from the germline V gene are MNHEY and SVGAGI. The CDR3 DNA reads as TGTGCCAGCAGCCGGGGCTTGACGTGGGGCACAGATACGCAGTATTTT. Translating it yields CASSRGLTWGTDTQYF.

The chain recombines TRBV9 with TRBJ1-2; D unclear. V was shortened by 3 bases and J by 3 bases, with 15 bases between the two germline ends. The CDR3 is made up of 15 amino acids. Per germline, CDR1 SGDLS and CDR2 YYNGEE. The chain's CDR3 is CASSALEGSYYGYTF. The CDR3 coding sequence is TGTGCCAGCAGCGCCTTAGAAGGCAGTTACTATGGCTACACCTTC. Looking up the rest from reference TRBV9 and TRBJ1-2 gives the full variable domain: DSGVTQTPKHLITATGQRVTLRCSPRSGDLSVYWYQQSLDQGLQFLIQYYNGEERAKGNILERFSAQQFPDLHSELNLSSLELGDSALYFCASSALEGSYYGYTFGSGTRLTVV.

This clonotype has a count of ten or more. The V and J genes are TRBV29-1 and TRBJ2-1, with D possibly matching TRBD1 (5 bases). The CDR3 spans 12 residues. CDR1 SQVTM and CDR2 ANQGSEA come from the germline V gene. V lost 6 bases, J lost 6 bases, and 12 bases lay in between. The CDR3 loop reads CSVMGQGNEQFF. CDR3 sequence (DNA): TGCAGCGTGATGGGGCAGGGCAATGAGCAGTTCTTC.

This chain connects TRBV7-9 to TRBJ2-7; TRBD1 might be the D (6 bases). Germline CDR1 reads SEHNR; CDR2 reads FQNEAQ (reference sequence). This CDR3 spans 12 amino acids. Between the trimmed V and J ends, which lost 5 bases and 5 bases, there was a span of 10 bases. CDR3 DNA: TGTGCCAGCAGCGGAAACAGGGACGAGCAGTACTTC. Its protein is CASSGNRDEQYF.

In its sample, this clonotype was seen a few times. The rearrangement joins TRBV6-1 to TRBJ1-1; D call uncertain. The germline V gene encodes CDR1 MNHNS and CDR2 SASEGT. The CDR3 consists of 15 residues. Trimming took off 4 bases at V and 2 bases at J, with 14 bases between the two ends. The CDR3 here is CASSATTRGNTEAFF. In DNA form, the CDR3 reads TGTGCCAGCAGTGCCACCACACGAGGAAACACTGAAGCTTTCTTT.

DNA of the CDR3: TGCAGTGCTAGAGATGCCGGGACTAGCGGGAGGTCCTCCTACAATGAGCAGTTCTTC. Amino acid sequence: CSARDAGTSGRSSYNEQFF. The rearrangement uses TRBV20-1 and TRBJ2-1; 15 bases match TRBD2. V lost 0 bases to trimming and J lost 0 bases; unmatched junction nucleotides: 6. The CDR3 is 19 amino acids. Germline V gene lookup returns CDR1 DFQATT and CDR2 SNEGSKA (reference sequence).

The gene calls are TRBV5-1 and TRBJ2-3, with TRBD2 matching over 15 bases. The length of the CDR3 is 19 residues. Trimming at V came to 4 bases and at J to 1 base, leaving 10 bases not matched to a gene. Germline V gene lookup returns CDR1 SGHRS and CDR2 YFSETQ. The CDR3 here is CASSTGLAGGATRTDTQYF. Here the CDR3 DNA reads TGCGCCAGCAGCACGGGACTAGCGGGGGGCGCAACTCGCACAGATACGCAGTATTTT.

The chain is built from TRBV20-1 and TRBJ1-5, with D perhaps matching TRBD1 (6 bases). V was pared by 3 bases and J by 11 bases, with 23 bases between. The CDR3 is made up of 15 amino acids. CDR1 DFQATT and CDR2 SNEGSKA come from the germline V gene (reference sequence). The CDR3 DNA is TGCAGTGCTAGCAATGGCAGGGGCGACTTTTCGGCCCAGCATTTT. It is translated as CSASNGRGDFSAQHF.